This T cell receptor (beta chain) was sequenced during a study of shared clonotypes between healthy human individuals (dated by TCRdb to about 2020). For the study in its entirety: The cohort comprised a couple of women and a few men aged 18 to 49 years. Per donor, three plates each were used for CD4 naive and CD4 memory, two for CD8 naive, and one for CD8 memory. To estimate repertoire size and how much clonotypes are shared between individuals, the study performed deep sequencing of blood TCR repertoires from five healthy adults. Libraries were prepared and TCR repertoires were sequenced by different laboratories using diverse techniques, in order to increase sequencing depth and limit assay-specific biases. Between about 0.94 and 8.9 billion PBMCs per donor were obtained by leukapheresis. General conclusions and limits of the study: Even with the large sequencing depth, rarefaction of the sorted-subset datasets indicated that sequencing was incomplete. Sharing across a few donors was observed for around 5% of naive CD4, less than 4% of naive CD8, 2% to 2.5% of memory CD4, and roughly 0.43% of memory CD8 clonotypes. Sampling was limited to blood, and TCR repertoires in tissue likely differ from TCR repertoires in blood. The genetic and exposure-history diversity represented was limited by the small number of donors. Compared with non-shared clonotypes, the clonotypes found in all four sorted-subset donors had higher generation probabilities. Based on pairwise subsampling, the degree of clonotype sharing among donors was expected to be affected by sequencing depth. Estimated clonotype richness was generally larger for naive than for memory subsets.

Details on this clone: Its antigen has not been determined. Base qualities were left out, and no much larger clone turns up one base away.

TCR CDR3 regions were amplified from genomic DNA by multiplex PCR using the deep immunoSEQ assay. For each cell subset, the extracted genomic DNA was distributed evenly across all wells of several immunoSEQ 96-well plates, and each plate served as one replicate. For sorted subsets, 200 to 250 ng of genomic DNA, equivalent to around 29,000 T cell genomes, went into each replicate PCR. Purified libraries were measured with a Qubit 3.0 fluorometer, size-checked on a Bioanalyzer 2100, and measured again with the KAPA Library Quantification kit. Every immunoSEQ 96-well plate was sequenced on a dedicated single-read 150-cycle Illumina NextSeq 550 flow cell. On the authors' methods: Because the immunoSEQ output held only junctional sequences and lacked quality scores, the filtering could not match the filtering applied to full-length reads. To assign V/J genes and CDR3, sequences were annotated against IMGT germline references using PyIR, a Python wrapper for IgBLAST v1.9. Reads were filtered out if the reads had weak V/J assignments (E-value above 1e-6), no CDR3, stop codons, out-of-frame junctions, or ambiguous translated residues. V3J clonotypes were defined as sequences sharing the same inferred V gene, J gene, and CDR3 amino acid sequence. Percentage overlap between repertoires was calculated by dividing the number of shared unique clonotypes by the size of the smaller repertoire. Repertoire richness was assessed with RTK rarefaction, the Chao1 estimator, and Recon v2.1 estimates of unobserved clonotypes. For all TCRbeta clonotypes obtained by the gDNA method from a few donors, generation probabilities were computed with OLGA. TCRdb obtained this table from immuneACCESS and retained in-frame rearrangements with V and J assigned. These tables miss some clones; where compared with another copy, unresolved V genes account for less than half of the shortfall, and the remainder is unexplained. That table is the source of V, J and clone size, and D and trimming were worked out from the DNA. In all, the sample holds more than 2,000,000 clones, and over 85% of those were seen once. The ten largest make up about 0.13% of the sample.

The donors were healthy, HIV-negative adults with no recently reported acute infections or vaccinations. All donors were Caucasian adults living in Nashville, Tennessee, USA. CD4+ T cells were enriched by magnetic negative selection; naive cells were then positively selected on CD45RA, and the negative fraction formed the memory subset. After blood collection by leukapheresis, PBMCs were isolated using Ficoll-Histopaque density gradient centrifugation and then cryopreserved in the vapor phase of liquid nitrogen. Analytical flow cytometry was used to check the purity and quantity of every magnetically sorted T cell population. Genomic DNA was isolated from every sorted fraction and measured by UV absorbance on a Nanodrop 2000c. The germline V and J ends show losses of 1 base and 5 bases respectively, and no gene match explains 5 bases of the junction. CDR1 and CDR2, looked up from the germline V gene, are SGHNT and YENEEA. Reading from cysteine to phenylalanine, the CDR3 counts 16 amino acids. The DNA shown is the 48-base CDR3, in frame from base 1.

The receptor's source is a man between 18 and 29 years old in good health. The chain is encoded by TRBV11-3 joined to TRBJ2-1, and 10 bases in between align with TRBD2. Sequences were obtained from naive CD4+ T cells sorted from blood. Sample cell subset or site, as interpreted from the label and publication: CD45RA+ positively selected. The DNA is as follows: TGTGCCAGCAGCTTAGGGGGGCTAGCGGGAGACAATGAGCAGTTCTTC. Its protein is CASSLGGLAGDNEQFF.